This T cell receptor beta chain was sequenced in a study of CD8+ T cells in alopecia areata. Broader study findings: Scalp clonality, together with expanded CD8+ clones among the top 100, fell significantly with tofacitinib.

After isolation, RNA underwent reverse transcription to generate cDNA as the sequencing template. Some clones are missing from TCRdb's copy, which holds only in-frame ones; the method was immunoSEQ multiplex PCR. Altogether around 13,000 clones are present, around 63% being singletons, with the ten largest covering roughly 7.3%. This CDR3 contains 15 residues. Germline assignment: CDR1 SGHAT and CDR2 FQNNGV. Trimming left V 0 bases short and J 3 bases short, with 10 bases between. Worth noting for this clone: Its antigen remains unidentified.

Treatment meaning: oral pan-JAK inhibitor, 5-10 mg twice daily. Peripheral blood samples and lesional scalp punch biopsies were obtained from alopecia areata patients. The chain joins TRBV11-2 to TRBJ2-3; D gene ambiguous. This clonotype was sampled from a human donor with alopecia areata. Material: skin, obtained at week 4, from a patient treated with tofacitinib. CDR3 sequence reads: CASSLEVRLTDTQYF. In DNA form, the CDR3 reads TGTGCCAGCAGCTTAGAGGTCAGGTTGACAGATACGCAGTATTTT.